This T cell receptor (beta chain) was documented in a study of shared clonotypes between healthy human individuals. The test was conducted at deep level. Researchers sequenced unsorted PBMC DNA using ten immunoSEQ deep assay plates. Sequencing was performed with immunoSEQ multiplex PCR; in TCRdb, only in-frame clones are kept and a portion is missing. This table has 450,000 to 650,000 clones, about 80% appearing once. V was clipped by 0 bases and J by 0 bases; unmatched bases: 6. CDR1 and CDR2 (germline): GTSNPN, SVGIG (reference sequence). The CDR3 totals 16 residues. Sample: PBMCs. The V call is TRBV30, the J call TRBJ2-3, with 7 bases lining up with TRBD2. The sequence came from a woman in her forties in good health. Some clones in this sample may be carry-over from other donors' samples. In nucleotides, the CDR3 is TGTGCCTGGAGTGTATGGCGGGGGACTAGCACAGATACGCAGTATTTT. This sequence encodes CAWSVWRGTSTDTQYF.